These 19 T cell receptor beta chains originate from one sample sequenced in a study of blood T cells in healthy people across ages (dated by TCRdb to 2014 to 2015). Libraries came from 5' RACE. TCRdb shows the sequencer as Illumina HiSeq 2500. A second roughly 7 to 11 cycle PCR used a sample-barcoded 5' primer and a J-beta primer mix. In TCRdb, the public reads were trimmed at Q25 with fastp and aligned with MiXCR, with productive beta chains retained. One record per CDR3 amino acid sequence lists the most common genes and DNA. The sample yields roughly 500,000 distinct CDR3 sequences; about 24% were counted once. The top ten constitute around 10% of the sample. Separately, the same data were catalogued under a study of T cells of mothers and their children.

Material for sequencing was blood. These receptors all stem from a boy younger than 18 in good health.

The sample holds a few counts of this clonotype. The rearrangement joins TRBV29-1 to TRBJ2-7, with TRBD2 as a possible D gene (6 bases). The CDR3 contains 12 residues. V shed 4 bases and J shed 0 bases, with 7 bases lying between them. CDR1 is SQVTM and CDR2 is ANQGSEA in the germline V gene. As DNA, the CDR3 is TGCAGCGTTGCGGGAGTCTCCTACGAGCAGTACTTC. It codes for CSVAGVSYEQYF.

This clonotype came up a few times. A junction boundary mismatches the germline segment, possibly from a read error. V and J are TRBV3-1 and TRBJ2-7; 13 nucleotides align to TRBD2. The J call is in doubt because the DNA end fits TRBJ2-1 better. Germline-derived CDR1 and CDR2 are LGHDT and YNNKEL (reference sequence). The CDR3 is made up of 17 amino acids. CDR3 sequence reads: CASSQEPGLAGVNKQFF. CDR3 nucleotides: TGTGCCAGCAGCCAAGAGCCAGGACTAGCGGGAGTCAATAAGCAGTTCTTC.

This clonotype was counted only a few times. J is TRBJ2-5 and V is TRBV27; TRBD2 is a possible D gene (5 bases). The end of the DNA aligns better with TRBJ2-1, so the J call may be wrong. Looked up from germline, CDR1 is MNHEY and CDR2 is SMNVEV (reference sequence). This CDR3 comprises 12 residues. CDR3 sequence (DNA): TGTGCTAGCGCCCTTAGTTACAATGAGCAGTTCTTC. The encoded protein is CASALSYNEQFF.

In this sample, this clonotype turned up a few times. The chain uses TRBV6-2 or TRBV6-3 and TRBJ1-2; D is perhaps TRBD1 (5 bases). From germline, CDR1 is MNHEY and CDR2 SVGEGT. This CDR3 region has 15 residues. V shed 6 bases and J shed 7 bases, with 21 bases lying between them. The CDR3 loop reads CASRPDGRGSRGYTF. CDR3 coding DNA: TGTGCCAGCAGACCAGATGGGAGGGGTTCTCGTGGCTACACCTTC.

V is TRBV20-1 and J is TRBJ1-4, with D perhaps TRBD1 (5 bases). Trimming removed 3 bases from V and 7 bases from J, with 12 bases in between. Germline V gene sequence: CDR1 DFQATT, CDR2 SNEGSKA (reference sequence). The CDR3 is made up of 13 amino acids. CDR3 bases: TGCAGTGCTAGTGCAGGGAGGGGTGAAAAACTGTTTTTT. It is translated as CSASAGRGEKLFF.

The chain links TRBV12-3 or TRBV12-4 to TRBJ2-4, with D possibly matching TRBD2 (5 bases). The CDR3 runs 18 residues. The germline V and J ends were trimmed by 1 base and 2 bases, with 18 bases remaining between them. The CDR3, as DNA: TGTGCCAGCAGTTTAGTCACGGACTCCCTTGGAACCAAAAACATTCAGTACTTC. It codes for CASSLVTDSLGTKNIQYF.

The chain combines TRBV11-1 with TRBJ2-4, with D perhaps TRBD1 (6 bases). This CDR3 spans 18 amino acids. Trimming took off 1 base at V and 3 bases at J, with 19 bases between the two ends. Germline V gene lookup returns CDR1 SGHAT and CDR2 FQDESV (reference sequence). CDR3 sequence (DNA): TGTGCCAGCAGCTTAGGCCCAATGCGGACAGACTACAAAAACATTCAGTACTTC. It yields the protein CASSLGPMRTDYKNIQYF.

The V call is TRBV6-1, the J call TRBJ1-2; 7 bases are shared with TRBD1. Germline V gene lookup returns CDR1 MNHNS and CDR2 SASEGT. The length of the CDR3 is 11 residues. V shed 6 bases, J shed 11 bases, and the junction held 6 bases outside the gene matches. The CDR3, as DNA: TGTGCCAGCAGAACGACAGGGAGTTACACCTTC. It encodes CASRTTGSYTF.

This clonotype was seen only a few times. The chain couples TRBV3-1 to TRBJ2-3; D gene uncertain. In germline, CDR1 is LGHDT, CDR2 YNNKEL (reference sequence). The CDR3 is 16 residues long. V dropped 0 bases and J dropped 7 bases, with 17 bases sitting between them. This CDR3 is CASSQDSGRNLHTQYF. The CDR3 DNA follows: TGTGCCAGCAGCCAAGATTCCGGGCGCAATCTGCATACGCAGTATTTT.

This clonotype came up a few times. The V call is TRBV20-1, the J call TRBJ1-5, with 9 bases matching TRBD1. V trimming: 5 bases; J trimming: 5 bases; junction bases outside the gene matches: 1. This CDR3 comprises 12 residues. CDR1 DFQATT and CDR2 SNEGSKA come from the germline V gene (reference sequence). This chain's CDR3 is CSAWDRDQPQHF. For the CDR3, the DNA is TGCAGTGCTTGGGACAGGGATCAGCCCCAGCATTTT.

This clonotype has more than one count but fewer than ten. DNA for the CDR3: TGTGCCAGCATGGGACTAGCGGGAGATAATACGCAGTATTTT. Its translation is CASMGLAGDNTQYF. The chain recombines TRBV9 with TRBJ2-3, with 14 bases fitting TRBD2. Trimming at V came to 6 bases and at J to 7 bases, leaving 4 bases not matched to a gene. CDR3 size: 14 residues. Germline V CDR1 and CDR2: SGDLS, YYNGEE.

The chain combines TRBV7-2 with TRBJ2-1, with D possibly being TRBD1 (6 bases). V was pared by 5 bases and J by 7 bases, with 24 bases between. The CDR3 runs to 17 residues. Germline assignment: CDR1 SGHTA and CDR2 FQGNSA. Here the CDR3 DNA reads TGTGCCAGCAGCGATCCTTGGGTTATAGGGGGAAAAAATGAGCAGTTCTTC. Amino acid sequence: CASSDPWVIGGKNEQFF.

The CDR3 region is CASSSKGQWRAYEQYF. The CDR3 region has the DNA TGTGCCAGCAGTTCAAAGGGACAGTGGAGGGCCTACGAGCAGTACTTC. V and J are TRBV6-5 and TRBJ2-7; TRBD1 is a possible D gene (7 bases). Per germline, CDR1 MNHEY and CDR2 SVGAGI. This CDR3 has 16 amino acids. V was shortened by 4 bases and J by 2 bases, with 18 bases between the two germline ends.

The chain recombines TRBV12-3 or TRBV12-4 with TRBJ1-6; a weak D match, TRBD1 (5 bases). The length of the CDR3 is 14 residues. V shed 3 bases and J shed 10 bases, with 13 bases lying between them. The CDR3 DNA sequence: TGTGCCAGCAGTTTTACGGGGGTCAAATCACCCCTCCACTTT. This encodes CASSFTGVKSPLHF.

The CDR3 region has the DNA TGTGCCACGGCTAGCGGGCCATACACAGATACGCAGTATTTT. This translates into CATASGPYTDTQYF. The V and J genes are TRBV7-8 and TRBJ2-3; 8 bases fit TRBD2. Germline-derived CDR1 and CDR2 are SGHVS and FQNEAQ. With 10 bases clipped from V and 2 bases from J, the junction kept 8 bases outside the gene matches. CDR3 length: 14 residues.

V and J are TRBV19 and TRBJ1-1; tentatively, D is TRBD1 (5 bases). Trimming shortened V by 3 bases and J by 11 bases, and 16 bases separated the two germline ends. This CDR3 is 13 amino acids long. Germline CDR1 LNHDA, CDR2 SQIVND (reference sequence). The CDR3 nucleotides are TGTGCCAGTAGTATTAAGAGACAGCCCAGGGCTTTCTTT. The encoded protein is CASSIKRQPRAFF.

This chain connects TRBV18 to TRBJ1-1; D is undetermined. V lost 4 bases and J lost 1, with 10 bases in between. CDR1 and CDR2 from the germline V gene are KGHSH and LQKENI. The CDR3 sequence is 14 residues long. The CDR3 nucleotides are TGTGCCAGCTCACAAGAACAGCGGAACACTGAAGCTTTCTTT. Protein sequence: CASSQEQRNTEAFF.

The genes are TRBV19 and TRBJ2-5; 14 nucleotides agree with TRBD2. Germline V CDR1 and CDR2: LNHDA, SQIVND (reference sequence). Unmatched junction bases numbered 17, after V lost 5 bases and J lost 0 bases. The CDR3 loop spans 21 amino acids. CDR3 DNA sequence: TGTGCCAGTAGTCCGAATACAGGGACTAGCGGGAGAGGTGTCTACCAAGAGACCCAGTACTTC. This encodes CASSPNTGTSGRGVYQETQYF.

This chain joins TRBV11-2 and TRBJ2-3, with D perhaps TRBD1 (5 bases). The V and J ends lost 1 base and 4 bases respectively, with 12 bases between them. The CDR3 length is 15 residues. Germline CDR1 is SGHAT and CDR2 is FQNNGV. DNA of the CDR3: TGTGCCAGCAGCTTAGCCCGGACACCCTCAGATACGCAGTATTTT. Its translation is CASSLARTPSDTQYF.